One sample yielded the 15 T cell receptor beta chains listed below, sequenced in a study of blood T cells in healthy people across ages. A sample-barcoded 5' primer and a J-beta primer mix were used in a second PCR of roughly 7 to 11 cycles. TCRdb ran MiXCR on the 5' RACE reads and lists one entry per CDR3 protein. This sample yields hundreds of thousands of distinct CDR3 sequences, of which 20% to 25% are seen a single time; roughly 3.4% belongs to the top ten. The specimen was blood. The receptors were gathered from a man aged 70-80 years in good health.

Ten or more counts support this clonotype. The genes are TRBV5-6 and TRBJ2-4; 8 bases fit TRBD1. Germline trimming cut 2 bases from V and 0 bases from J; bases unmatched to any gene: 25. The CDR3 has 23 amino acids. Germline CDR1 is SGHDT and CDR2 is YYEEEE. CDR3: CASSLDRGHSEVPILLAKNIQYF. The CDR3 bases are TGTGCCAGCAGCTTAGACAGGGGTCATTCTGAAGTTCCCATTCTCCTAGCCAAAAACATTCAGTACTTC.

The chain combines TRBV28 with TRBJ1-4; the match to TRBD1 covers 7 bases. The CDR3 loop spans 13 amino acids. J was trimmed by 5 bases and V by 8 bases; bases with no gene match: 5. Germline CDR1 and CDR2: MDHEN and SYDVKM. As DNA, the CDR3 is TGTGCCAGCCAACAGGGGTGGAATGAAAAACTGTTTTTT. It specifies CASQQGWNEKLFF.

The chain uses TRBV12-3 or TRBV12-4 and TRBJ2-4, with 7 bases aligning to TRBD1. The CDR3 is made up of 15 amino acids. Germline trimming cut 2 bases from V and 2 bases from J; bases unmatched to any gene: 3. As DNA, the CDR3 is TGTGCCAGCAGTTTAAGGGGGCTATCCAAAAACATTCAGTACTTC. This gives the protein CASSLRGLSKNIQYF.

This clonotype has more than one count but fewer than ten. The V gene is TRBV6-5, the J gene TRBJ1-4; D is uncertain. Trimming took 4 bases from V and 6 from J, leaving 9 bases between them. The V gene's germline CDR1 is MNHEY and CDR2 SVGAGI. The CDR3 spans 13 residues. The CDR3 DNA reads TGTGCCAGCAGTTCACCGACTGATGAAAAACTGTTTTTT. As protein: CASSSPTDEKLFF.

This clonotype was found a few times. V and J are TRBV20-1 and TRBJ1-2; 8 nucleotides line up with TRBD1. This CDR3 is 14 amino acids long. V was clipped by 6 bases and J by 6 bases; unmatched bases: 12. In germline, CDR1 is DFQATT, CDR2 SNEGSKA (reference sequence). The DNA for the CDR3 is TGCAGTGCACCCCTACAGGGGGTAGGGGATGGCTACACCTTC. Its translation is CSAPLQGVGDGYTF.

About this clonotype: One junction end disagrees with the germline gene, perhaps due to a read error. This chain uses TRBV7-9 with TRBJ2-1; 11 bases line up with TRBD2. There are 16 residues in the CDR3. Per the germline V gene, CDR1 is SEHNR and CDR2 is FQNEAQ (reference sequence). The CDR3 sequence is CASSFISGRADNELFF. The CDR3, as DNA: TGTGCCAGCAGCTTTATTAGCGGGAGGGCCGACAATGAGCTGTTCTTC.

This clonotype was observed a few times. The J gene is TRBJ2-3, the V gene TRBV6-2 or TRBV6-3, with 14 bases fitting TRBD2. The V gene's germline CDR1 is MNHEY and CDR2 SVGEGT. Unmatched junction bases numbered 12, after V lost 6 bases and J lost 1 base. This CDR3 region has 19 residues. CDR3 coding DNA: TGTGCCAGCAGCCCCGCGGGACTAGCGGGAGAAGGTGGCACAGATACGCAGTATTTT. It is translated as CASSPAGLAGEGGTDTQYF.

The J gene is TRBJ1-3, the V gene TRBV5-1; TRBD1 matches 8 bases. This CDR3 has 17 residues. Trimming at V came to 0 bases and at J to 3 bases, leaving 8 bases not matched to a gene. Germline lookup yields CDR1 SGHRS and CDR2 YFSETQ. CDR3 coding DNA: TGCGCCAGCAGCTTGGATGTGCAGGGGGCCCTTGGAAACACCATATATTTT. Translation gives CASSLDVQGALGNTIYF.

This clonotype was counted at least ten times. The gene calls are TRBV29-1 and TRBJ2-1; D call uncertain. The CDR3 totals 10 residues. The V gene lost 5 bases and the J gene lost 7 bases, with 6 bases spanning the gap. The germline CDR1 and CDR2 sequences are SQVTM and ANQGSEA. CDR3 DNA: TGCAGCGTTAGTATTAATGAGCAGTTCTTC. Amino acids: CSVSINEQFF.

The CDR3 protein is CASSTRTLTQYF. The CDR3, as DNA: TGTGCCAGCAGCACCCGGACGCTGACCCAGTACTTC. The chain carries TRBV7-6 and TRBJ2-5, with D uncertain. With 5 bases removed from V and 7 bases from J, the gap between germline ends came to 11 bases. This CDR3 is 12 amino acids long. Germline CDR1 reads SGHVS; CDR2 reads FNYEAQ.

V usage is TRBV20-1 and J usage is TRBJ1-6; 9 bases are a match to TRBD1. The CDR3 is made up of 13 amino acids. Germline V gives CDR1 DFQATT, CDR2 SNEGSKA (reference sequence). With V trimmed by 5 bases and J by 9 bases, 5 bases remained unmatched. DNA for the CDR3: TGCAGTGCTCGACAGGGGGGAATTTCACCCCTCCACTTT. As protein: CSARQGGISPLHF.

This clonotype was found a few times. The gene calls are TRBV10-3 and TRBJ2-1; 11 bases are shared with TRBD1. Gene TRBJ2-7 matches the end of the DNA better, so the J call may be wrong. The V gene's germline CDR1 is ENHRY and CDR2 SYGVKD. The CDR3 contains 15 residues. CDR3 bases: TGTGCCATCAAGGGACAGGGGGTCCCCAACTACGAGCAGTACTTC. Translated: CAIKGQGVPNYEQYF.

This chain uses TRBV6-5 with TRBJ2-1, with D tentatively TRBD1 or TRBD2 (6 bases each). The CDR3 runs 19 residues. V lost 2 bases and J 0 bases, leaving 20 bases between the germline ends. From germline, CDR1 is MNHEY and CDR2 SVGAGI. The CDR3 loop reads CASSYAGQSHIRSYNEQFF. The CDR3 bases are TGTGCCAGCAGTTACGCGGGACAATCACACATCCGCTCCTACAATGAGCAGTTCTTC.

A single count supports this clonotype. The chain recombines TRBV29-1 with TRBJ1-4; possibly TRBD1 for D (5 bases). Germline CDR1 SQVTM, CDR2 ANQGSEA. This CDR3 has 12 residues. The germline V and J ends were trimmed by 5 bases and 7 bases, with 11 bases remaining between them. CDR3 DNA sequence: TGCAGCGTTACCACAGGTGGTGAAAAACTGTTTTTT. It specifies CSVTTGGEKLFF.

This clonotype was counted only a few times. The chain carries TRBV7-2 and TRBJ2-1; 7 nucleotides match TRBD2. The CDR3 runs to 15 residues. Germline V gene sequence: CDR1 SGHTA, CDR2 FQGNSA. With 4 bases clipped from V and 1 base from J, the junction kept 4 bases outside the gene matches. The CDR3 protein is CASSSGLESYNEQFF. In DNA form, the CDR3 reads TGTGCCAGCAGCTCCGGACTAGAGTCCTACAATGAGCAGTTCTTC.